This T cell receptor beta chain is drawn from a study of beta chain features in type 1 diabetes (dated 2018 in TCRdb). Context from the whole study: Mean age, gender distribution, total cell number and subset yield did not differ between patients and healthy donors. A total of about 110,000,000 sorted cells were examined across all samples, and a strong correlation was observed between cell number per subset and RNA yield. In the study, TCRB repertoires of sorted circulating CD4+ T cell subsets from recently diagnosed type 1 diabetes patients were compared with those of matched healthy donors. Regulatory and stem cell-like memory subsets were obtained from only 8 patients and about 8 healthy donors, while naive and central memory subsets were obtained from all 28 donors. On the study overall, not on this receptor specifically: Type 1 diabetes patients showed a moderate but significant shortening of TCRB CDR3 length in all four CD4+ subsets. PCR may preferentially amplify shorter templates, but because patient and control samples were amplified and corrected together, any resulting skew would affect both groups equally. Because cDNA was sequenced instead of genomic DNA, activated cells with high expression could be over-represented, although the groups did not differ in activation or CD3 levels. HLA sub-analyses involved small numbers of individuals, so any influence of HLA type on TCRB rearrangement remained unresolved. The naive, central memory and regulatory TCRB repertoires appeared to resemble one another more closely among patients than among healthy donors. At VDJ recombination sites, patients with type 1 diabetes made fewer insertions and deleted more nucleotides, a pattern implying thymic rearrangement abnormalities.

This clone was seen a few times. Its antigen target is currently unknown. No qualities accompany the bases; no much larger clone lies one base away. Each donor gave one peripheral blood draw, averaging approximately 0.12 L, which was collected into heparinised tubes. A BD FACSAria II and a panel including CD45RO, CCR7, CD25, CD127, CD95 and CD27 were used to sort naive, central memory, regulatory and stem cell-like memory CD4+ T cells. Every sorted population had a purity above 95%. PBMCs were isolated right away by Lymphoprep density gradient centrifugation and were stained directly, without culture. So that batch effects would be minimized, each experiment stained and sorted samples in pairs, pairing one healthy donor with one patient. All of the isolated RNA was reverse transcribed with the High Capacity cDNA Reverse Transcription Kit, so expressed TCRB transcripts were sequenced. Naive, central memory and regulatory T cell samples underwent deep immunoSEQ sequencing, averaging about 3.3 million total reads per sample. After sorted cells were lysed in RLT buffer, RNA was extracted with DNase-treated RNeasy Micro or Mini kits, with the choice depending on cell number. To prevent cross-contamination, every cell subset was processed on its own, while patient and healthy donor samples were processed together. The immunoSEQ multiplex PCR was used to amplify TCRB sequences from cDNA, yielding 87-bp fragments that span the CDR3 region. Sequencing of the amplicons was done on the Illumina HiSeq platform. Per the source publication's procedure: Synthetic template baselines were used to correct PCR bias computationally, reads within Hamming distance 2 were collapsed, and singletons that could not be merged were discarded. By aligning reads against IMGT, V, D and J genes, CDR3 length, and insertions or deletions at six rearrangement sites were assigned. Within each subset, clonotype counts were normalized to sorted cell number, and only after that were true diversity and Gini coefficients computed with the tcR R package. Repertoire sharing was quantified using the overlap coefficient calculated on TCRB nucleotide sequences. TCRdb mirrors the immuneACCESS table, restricted to in-frame sequences. Some clones are absent from its copies; in checked studies, under half trace to an unresolved V gene, and the reason for the others is unknown. V, J and clone size are those of that table, while D and trimming were read from the DNA. This sample comprises approximately 150,000 clones, 9% to 10% of them detected only once. Clones ranked in the top ten supply over 2% of the sample.

The V end loses 7 bases and the J end loses 4 bases, and a stretch of 7 bases separates them. The CDR3 numbers 12 residues from cysteine through phenylalanine. Of all the DNA, just the CDR3 is kept, 36 bases in frame from base 1. Based on the germline V gene, the CDR1 and CDR2 sequences are SNHLY and FYNNEI. The receptor was isolated from a woman aged 18-29 years in good health. In this chain, TRBV2 is recombined with TRBJ2-2; the D gene remains uncertain. Sequences were obtained from central memory CD4+ T cells from blood. The CDR3 region has the sequence CASNQATGELFF. In nucleotides, the sequence is TGTGCCAGCAACCAGGCCACCGGGGAGCTGTTTTTT.